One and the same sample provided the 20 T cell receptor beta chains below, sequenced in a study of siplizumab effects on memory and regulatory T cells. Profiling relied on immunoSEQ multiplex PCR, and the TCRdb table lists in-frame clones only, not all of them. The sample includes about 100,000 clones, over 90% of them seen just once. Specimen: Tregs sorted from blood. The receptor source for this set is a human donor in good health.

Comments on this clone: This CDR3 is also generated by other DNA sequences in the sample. The CDR3 sequence is CSARLADTQYF. For the CDR3, the DNA is TGCAGTGCTAGATTAGCAGATACGCAGTATTTT. This chain uses TRBV20-1 with TRBJ2-3; no firm D call. Germline lookup yields CDR1 DFQATT and CDR2 SNEGSKA (reference sequence). Trimming left V 2 bases short and J 4 bases short, with 4 bases between. The length of the CDR3 is 11 residues.

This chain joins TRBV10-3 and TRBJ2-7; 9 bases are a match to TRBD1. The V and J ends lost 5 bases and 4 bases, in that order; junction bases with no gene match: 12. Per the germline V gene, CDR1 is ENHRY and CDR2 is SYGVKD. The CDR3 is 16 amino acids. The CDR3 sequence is CAISNSGTGNSYEQYF. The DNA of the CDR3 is TGTGCCATCAGTAACTCCGGGACAGGGAATTCGTACGAGCAGTACTTC.

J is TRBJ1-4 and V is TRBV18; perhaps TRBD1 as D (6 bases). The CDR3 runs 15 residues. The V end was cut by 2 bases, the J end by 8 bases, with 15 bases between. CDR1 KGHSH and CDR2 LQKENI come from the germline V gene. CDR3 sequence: CASSPTQGREEKLFF. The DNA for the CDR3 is TGTGCCAGCTCACCAACACAGGGTCGGGAGGAAAAACTGTTTTTT.

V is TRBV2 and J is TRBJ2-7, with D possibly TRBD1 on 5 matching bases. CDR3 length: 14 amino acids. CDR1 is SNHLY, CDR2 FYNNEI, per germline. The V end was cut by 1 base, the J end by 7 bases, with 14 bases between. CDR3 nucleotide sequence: TGTGCCAGCAGTGAAGGGACACTCCAGTTGGAGCAGTACTTC. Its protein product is CASSEGTLQLEQYF. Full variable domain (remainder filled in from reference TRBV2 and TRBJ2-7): EPEVTQTPSHQVTQMGQEVILRCVPISNHLYFYWYRQILGQKVEFLVSFYNNEISEKSEIFDDQFSVERPDGSNFTLKIRSTKLEDSAMYFCASSEGTLQLEQYFGPGTRLTVT.

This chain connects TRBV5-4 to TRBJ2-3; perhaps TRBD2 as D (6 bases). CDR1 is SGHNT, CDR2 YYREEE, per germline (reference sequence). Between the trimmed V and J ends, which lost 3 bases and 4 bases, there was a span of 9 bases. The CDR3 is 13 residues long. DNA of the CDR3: TGTGCCAGCAGCTCGAAGCGGGCAGATACGCAGTATTTT. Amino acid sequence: CASSSKRADTQYF. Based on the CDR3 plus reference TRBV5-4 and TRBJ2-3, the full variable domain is ETGVTQSPTHLIKTRGQQVTLRCSSQSGHNTVSWYQQALGQGPQFIFQYYREEENGRGNFPPRFSGLQFPNYSSELNVNALELDDSALYLCASSSKRADTQYFGPGTRLTVL.

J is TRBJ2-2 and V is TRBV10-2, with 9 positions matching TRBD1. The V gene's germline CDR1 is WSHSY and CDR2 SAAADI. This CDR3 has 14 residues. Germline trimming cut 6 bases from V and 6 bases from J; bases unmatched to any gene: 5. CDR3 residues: CASSRDRVSGELFF. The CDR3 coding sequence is TGCGCCAGCAGCCGGGACAGGGTGTCCGGGGAGCTGTTTTTT.

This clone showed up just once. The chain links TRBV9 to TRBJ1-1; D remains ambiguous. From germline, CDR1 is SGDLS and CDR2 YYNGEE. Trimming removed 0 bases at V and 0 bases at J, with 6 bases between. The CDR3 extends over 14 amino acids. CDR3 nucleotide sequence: TGTGCCAGCAGCGTAGTTCCCGTGAACACTGAAGCTTTCTTT. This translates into CASSVVPVNTEAFF.

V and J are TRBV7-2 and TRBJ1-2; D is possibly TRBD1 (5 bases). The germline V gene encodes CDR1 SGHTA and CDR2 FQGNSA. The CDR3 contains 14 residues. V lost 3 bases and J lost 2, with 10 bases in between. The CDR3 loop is CASSLRGGNYGYTF. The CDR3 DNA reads TGTGCCAGCAGCTTGAGGGGAGGCAACTATGGCTACACCTTC.

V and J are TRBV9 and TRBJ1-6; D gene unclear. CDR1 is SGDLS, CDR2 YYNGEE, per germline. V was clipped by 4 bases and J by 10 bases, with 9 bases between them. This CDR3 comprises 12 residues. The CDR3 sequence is CASSQPWSPLHF. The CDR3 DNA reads TGTGCCAGCAGCCAACCGTGGTCACCCCTCCACTTT.

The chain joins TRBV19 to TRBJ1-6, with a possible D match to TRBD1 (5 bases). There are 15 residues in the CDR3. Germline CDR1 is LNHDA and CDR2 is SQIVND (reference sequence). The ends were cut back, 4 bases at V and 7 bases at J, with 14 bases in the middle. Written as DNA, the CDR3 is TGTGCCAGTAGTAGTTTTCAGGGCGGGAATTCACCCCTCCACTTT. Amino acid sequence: CASSSFQGGNSPLHF.

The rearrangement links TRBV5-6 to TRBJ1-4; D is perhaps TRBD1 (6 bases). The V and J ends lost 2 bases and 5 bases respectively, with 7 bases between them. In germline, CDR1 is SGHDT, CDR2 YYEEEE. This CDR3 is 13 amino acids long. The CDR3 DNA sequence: TGTGCCAGCAGCTTCCAGGGGAATGAAAAACTGTTTTTT. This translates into CASSFQGNEKLFF.

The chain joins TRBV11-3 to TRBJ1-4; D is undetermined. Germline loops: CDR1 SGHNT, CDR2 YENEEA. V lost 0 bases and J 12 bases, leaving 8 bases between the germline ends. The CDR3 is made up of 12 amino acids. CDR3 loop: CASSLDLHELFF. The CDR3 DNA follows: TGTGCCAGCAGCTTAGATCTCCATGAACTGTTTTTT.

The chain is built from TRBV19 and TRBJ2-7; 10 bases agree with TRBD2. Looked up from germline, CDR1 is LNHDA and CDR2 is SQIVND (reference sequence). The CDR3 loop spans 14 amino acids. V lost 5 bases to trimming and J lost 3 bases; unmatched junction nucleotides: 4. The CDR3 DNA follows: TGTGCCAGTAGTCCCGGGACTAGCGTCTACGAGCAGTACTTC. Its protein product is CASSPGTSVYEQYF.

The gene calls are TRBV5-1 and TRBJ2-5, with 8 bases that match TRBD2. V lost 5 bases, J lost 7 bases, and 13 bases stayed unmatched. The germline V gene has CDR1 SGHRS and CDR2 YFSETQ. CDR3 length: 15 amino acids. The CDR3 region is CASSSIGLARGTQYF. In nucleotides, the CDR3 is TGCGCCAGCAGTTCCATCGGACTAGCTCGTGGGACCCAGTACTTC.

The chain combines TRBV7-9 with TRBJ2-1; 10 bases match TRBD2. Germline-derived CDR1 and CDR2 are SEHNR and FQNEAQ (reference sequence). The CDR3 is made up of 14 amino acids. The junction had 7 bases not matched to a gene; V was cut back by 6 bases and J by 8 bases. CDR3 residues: CASRASGRIDEQFF. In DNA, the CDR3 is TGTGCCAGCAGGGCTAGCGGGAGAATTGATGAGCAGTTCTTC.

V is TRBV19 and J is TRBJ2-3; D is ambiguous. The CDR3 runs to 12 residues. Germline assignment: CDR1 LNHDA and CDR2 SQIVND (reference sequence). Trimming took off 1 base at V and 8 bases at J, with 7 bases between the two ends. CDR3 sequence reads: CASSIAGSTQYF. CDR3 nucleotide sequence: TGTGCCAGTAGTATAGCCGGATCTACGCAGTATTTT. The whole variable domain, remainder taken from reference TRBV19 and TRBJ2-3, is DGGITQSPKYLFRKEGQNVTLSCEQNLNHDAMYWYRQDPGQGLRLIYYSQIVNDFQKGDIAEGYSVSREKKESFPLTVTSAQKNPTAFYLCASSIAGSTQYFGPGTRLTVL.

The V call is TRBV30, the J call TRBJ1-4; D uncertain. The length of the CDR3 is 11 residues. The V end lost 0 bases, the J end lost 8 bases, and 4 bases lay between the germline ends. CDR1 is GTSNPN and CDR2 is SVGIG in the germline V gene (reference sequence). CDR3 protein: CAWSVREKLFF. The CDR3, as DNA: TGTGCCTGGAGTGTACGGGAAAAACTGTTTTTT.

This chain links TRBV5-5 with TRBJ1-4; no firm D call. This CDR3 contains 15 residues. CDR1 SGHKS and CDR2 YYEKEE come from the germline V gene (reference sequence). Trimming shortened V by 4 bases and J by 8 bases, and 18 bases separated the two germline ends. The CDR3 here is CASSEIMEMDEKLFF. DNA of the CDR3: TGTGCCAGCAGCGAGATTATGGAAATGGACGAAAAACTGTTTTTT.

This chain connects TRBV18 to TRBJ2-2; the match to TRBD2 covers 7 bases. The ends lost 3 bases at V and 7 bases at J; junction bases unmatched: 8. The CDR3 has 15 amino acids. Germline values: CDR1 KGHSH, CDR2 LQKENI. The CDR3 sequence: CASSPAGVVHGELFF. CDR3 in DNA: TGTGCCAGCTCACCTGCGGGAGTAGTTCACGGGGAGCTGTTTTTT.

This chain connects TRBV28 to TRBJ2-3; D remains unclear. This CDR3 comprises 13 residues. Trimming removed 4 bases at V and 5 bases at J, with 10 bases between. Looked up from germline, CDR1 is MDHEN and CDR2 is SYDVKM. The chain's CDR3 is CASSSINEDTQYF. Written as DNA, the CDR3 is TGTGCCAGCAGTTCGATAAACGAAGATACGCAGTATTTT. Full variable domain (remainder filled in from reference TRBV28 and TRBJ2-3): DVKVTQSSRYLVKRTGEKVFLECVQDMDHENMFWYRQDPGLGLRLIYFSYDVKMKEKGDIPEGYSVSREKKERFSLILESASTNQTSMYLCASSSINEDTQYFGPGTRLTVL.